The source of this T cell receptor (beta chain) is a study of sequential checkpoint blockade in melanoma. After removal of 6 bases from V and 4 bases from J, the junction contained 2 bases not matched to a gene. Germline-derived CDR1 and CDR2 are MNHEY and SMNVEV (reference sequence). The CDR3 spans 13 residues. Treatment: randomized to nivolumab then ipilimumab (arm A) or the reverse (arm B). Libraries were prepared by immunoSEQ multiplex PCR; TCRdb keeps only in-frame clonotypes and omits some of them. The sample has 17,000 or so clones; 67% are singletons. Sequenced material: CD8+ T cells sorted from blood (inferred from file names), taken from a patient given nivolumab and ipilimumab in sequence. The receptor was isolated from a human donor with melanoma. The rearrangement uses TRBV27 and TRBJ1-5, with 8 bases fitting TRBD1. CDR3 residues: CASRDRVNQPQHF. In nucleotides, the CDR3 is TGTGCCAGCAGGGACAGGGTGAATCAGCCCCAGCATTTT.